The 25 T cell receptor beta chains reported below all come from one sample, sequenced in a study of blood T cell repertoires in COVID-19. The repertoire was sequenced with immunoSEQ multiplex PCR; TCRdb's copy has only in-frame clones and lacks some. The data hold some 48,000 clones, with almost 80% observed a single time. Material: PBMCs or T cells enriched from blood (not recorded which). The receptors shown here come from a woman between 50 and 59 years old with acute COVID-19.

The chain combines TRBV6-5 with TRBJ1-5, with D possibly being TRBD1 (6 bases). V was clipped by 7 bases and J by 9 bases, with 16 bases between them. CDR1 and CDR2 from the germline V gene are MNHEY and SVGAGI. The CDR3 totals 13 residues. The CDR3: CASTPGGPRPQHF. DNA for the CDR3: TGTGCCAGCACCCCGGGGGGCCCCCGGCCCCAGCATTTT.

The chain employs TRBV5-6 and TRBJ1-6; D is undetermined. Trimming stripped 1 base from V and 6 bases from J, with 11 bases between. The germline V gene encodes CDR1 SGHDT and CDR2 YYEEEE. The CDR3 is 15 amino acids. CDR3 nucleotides: TGTGCCAGCAGCTTGTTGGGAGTGGGTAATTCACCCCTCCACTTT. This sequence encodes CASSLLGVGNSPLHF. Full variable domain (outside the CDR3, taken from reference TRBV5-6 and TRBJ1-6): DAGVTQSPTHLIKTRGQQVTLRCSPKSGHDTVSWYQQALGQGPQFIFQYYEEEERQRGNFPDRFSGHQFPNYSSELNVNALLLGDSALYLCASSLLGVGNSPLHFGNGTRLTVT.

This chain connects TRBV27 to TRBJ2-1; D is unresolved. From germline, CDR1 is MNHEY and CDR2 SMNVEV (reference sequence). The V end lost 7 bases, the J end lost 5 bases, and 18 bases lay between the germline ends. This CDR3 region has 15 residues. The CDR3 loop is CASTSTGYVNNEQFF. The CDR3 coding sequence is TGTGCCAGCACCTCCACGGGTTACGTTAACAATGAGCAGTTCTTC.

The chain recombines TRBV13 with TRBJ2-5, with a possible D match to TRBD1 (5 bases). Germline V gene lookup returns CDR1 PRHDT and CDR2 FYEKMQ (reference sequence). This CDR3 is built from 15 residues. V was trimmed by 5 bases and J by 1 base, leaving 14 bases between them. CDR3 in DNA: TGTGCCAGCAGCCGACGACAGACCCTCCAAGAGACCCAGTACTTC. It codes for CASSRRQTLQETQYF.

V usage is TRBV7-9 and J usage is TRBJ1-2; 7 bases line up with TRBD1. With 4 bases clipped from V and 0 bases from J, the junction kept 2 bases outside the gene matches. The germline gives CDR1 SEHNR, CDR2 FQNEAQ (reference sequence). The CDR3 extends over 14 amino acids. The CDR3 region is CASSWTGTNYGYTF. In DNA form, the CDR3 reads TGTGCCAGCAGCTGGACAGGAACTAACTATGGCTACACCTTC.

J is TRBJ1-1 and V is TRBV21-1. TRBV21-1 is termed a pseudogene. This CDR3 has 18 residues. CDR3 region: CASSNGGGHPFSGTEAFF. The CDR3 bases are TGTGCCAGCAGCAATGGGGGGGGGCATCCCTTCTCGGGCACTGAAGCTTTCTTT.

This clone was counted a few times. V gene TRBV2 combines with J gene TRBJ1-3; D remains unclear. The germline V gene has CDR1 SNHLY and CDR2 FYNNEI. Trimming took off 6 bases at V and 0 bases at J, with 9 bases between the two ends. The CDR3 contains 14 residues. CDR3 bases: TGTGCCAGCAGAGAGGTCCGCTCTGGAAACACCATATATTTT. Translating it yields CASREVRSGNTIYF.

The V and J genes are TRBV13 and TRBJ2-5, with 9 bases lining up with TRBD1. The CDR3 has 17 residues. The germline CDR1 and CDR2 sequences are PRHDT and FYEKMQ (reference sequence). V trimming: 4 bases; J trimming: 2 bases; junction bases outside the gene matches: 11. The DNA of the CDR3 is TGTGCCAGCAGCTCCTTTAAGGACAGGGGAAAGCAAGAGACCCAGTACTTC. Amino acids: CASSSFKDRGKQETQYF. Complete variable domain (other parts from reference TRBV13 and TRBJ2-5): AAGVIQSPRHLIKEKRETATLKCYPIPRHDTVYWYQQGPGQDPQFLISFYEKMQSDKGSIPDRFSAQQFSDYHSELNMSSLELGDSALYFCASSSFKDRGKQETQYFGPGTRLLVL.

In nucleotides, the CDR3 is TGTGCCAGCAGACTCCCAACTTTGAACACTGAAGCTTTCTTT. This translates into CASRLPTLNTEAFF. This chain links TRBV28 with TRBJ1-1; D gene uncertain. The CDR3 runs 14 residues. The V gene lost 6 bases and the J gene lost 0 bases, with 11 bases spanning the gap. Germline values: CDR1 MDHEN, CDR2 SYDVKM.

The chain has TRBV3-1 (or the pseudogene TRBV3-2) and TRBJ1-1, with 10 bases that match TRBD1. The CDR3 has 15 residues. Trimming cost V 4 bases and J 4 bases; bases outside gene matches: 6. The germline V gene has CDR1 LGHDT and CDR2 YNNKEL (reference sequence). CDR3 protein: CASSPRQGAVTEAFF. The CDR3 coding sequence is TGTGCCAGCAGCCCCAGACAGGGGGCCGTCACTGAAGCTTTCTTT.

The chain carries TRBV9 and TRBJ1-1, with D hard to call. The CDR3 loop spans 13 amino acids. In germline, CDR1 is SGDLS, CDR2 YYNGEE. Trimming cost V 4 bases and J 0 bases, with 7 bases left between them. DNA of the CDR3: TGTGCCAGCAGCCTCGAGTTGAACACTGAAGCTTTCTTT. It codes for CASSLELNTEAFF.

The CDR3 sequence is CASSPRGALEGTQYF. The CDR3 DNA reads as TGTGCCAGCAGCCCTCGGGGGGCCCTCGAAGGTACGCAGTATTTT. The chain is built from TRBV5-4 and TRBJ2-3, with D possibly matching TRBD2 (7 bases). The germline V and J ends were trimmed by 4 bases and 8 bases, with 20 bases remaining between them. This CDR3 is 15 amino acids long. Germline values: CDR1 SGHNT, CDR2 YYREEE (reference sequence).

This chain uses TRBV30 with TRBJ2-7; 8 bases match TRBD1. This CDR3 spans 13 amino acids. Germline V lookup: CDR1 GTSNPN, CDR2 SVGIG (reference sequence). J gave up 6 bases and V 7 bases, and 11 bases lay outside the gene matches. The CDR3 loop is CAFSTGAIGEQYF. In DNA, the CDR3 is TGTGCCTTTTCGACAGGGGCTATTGGCGAGCAGTACTTC.

The chain employs TRBV10-3 and TRBJ1-3, with D unresolved. This CDR3 is 13 amino acids long. V lost 6 bases and J 3 bases, leaving 9 bases between the germline ends. The V gene's germline CDR1 is ENHRY and CDR2 SYGVKD. The CDR3 here is CAIRRADGNTIYF. DNA of the CDR3: TGTGCCATCAGGAGGGCGGATGGAAACACCATATATTTT.

The chain has TRBV5-4 and TRBJ2-1, with 8 bases matching TRBD2. The CDR3 runs to 16 residues. CDR1 is SGHNT and CDR2 is YYREEE in the germline V gene (reference sequence). The V segment lost 4 bases and the J segment 7 bases; nucleotides outside the gene matches: 13. The CDR3 is CASSDSLGLERNEQFF. For the CDR3, the DNA is TGTGCCAGCAGCGATTCCTTGGGACTAGAAAGGAATGAGCAGTTCTTC.

The chain is built from TRBV3-1 (or the pseudogene TRBV3-2) and TRBJ2-5, with a possible D match to TRBD2 (7 bases). Germline-derived CDR1 and CDR2 are LGHDT and YNNKEL (reference sequence). The V gene lost 4 bases and the J gene lost 5 bases, with 14 bases spanning the gap. The CDR3 is 14 residues long. In DNA, the CDR3 is TGTGCCAGCAGCCGCGGACTAGGGGGGGAGACCCAGTACTTC. It is translated as CASSRGLGGETQYF.

The chain combines TRBV7-9 with TRBJ1-5, with 9 bases lining up with TRBD1. V dropped 5 bases and J dropped 1; count of bases not matched to a gene: 9. The CDR3 runs to 17 residues. Germline V gene lookup returns CDR1 SEHNR and CDR2 FQNEAQ (reference sequence). The CDR3 nucleotides read TGTGCCAGCAGCCAGGACAGGGGCAGTGGGAGCAATCAGCCCCAGCATTTT. Its translation is CASSQDRGSGSNQPQHF.

The chain has TRBV3-1 (or the pseudogene TRBV3-2) and TRBJ1-2; maybe TRBD1 (6 bases). The germline V gene has CDR1 LGHDT and CDR2 YNNKEL (reference sequence). The V end lost 0 bases, the J end lost 7 bases, and 9 bases lay between the germline ends. The CDR3 sequence is 13 residues long. The CDR3 coding sequence is TGTGCCAGCAGCCAAGATCACAGGGTTGGCTACACCTTC. It encodes CASSQDHRVGYTF.

The DNA for the CDR3 is TGTGCCAGCAGCGTAGGTGGAACAGGGGCTGGGAAAAACATTCAGTACTTC. It translates to CASSVGGTGAGKNIQYF. This chain uses TRBV9 with TRBJ2-4, with TRBD1 matching over 7 bases. Germline V gene lookup returns CDR1 SGDLS and CDR2 YYNGEE. V lost 0 bases and J lost 4; bases outside the gene matches: 10. This CDR3 is 17 amino acids long. Supplemented by reference TRBV9 and TRBJ2-4, the full variable domain reads DSGVTQTPKHLITATGQRVTLRCSPRSGDLSVYWYQQSLDQGLQFLIQYYNGEERAKGNILERFSAQQFPDLHSELNLSSLELGDSALYFCASSVGGTGAGKNIQYFGAGTRLSVL.

CDR3 bases: TGTGCCAGCAGCTTTGGGGGGGGAAGCGAAAAACTGTTTTTT. The encoded protein is CASSFGGGSEKLFF. The gene calls are TRBV11-2 and TRBJ1-4; D may be TRBD1 (5 bases). Germline V gives CDR1 SGHAT, CDR2 FQNNGV. The CDR3 covers 14 residues. Trimming cost V 3 bases and J 8 bases, with 13 bases left between them.

Written as DNA, the CDR3 is TGTGCCAGCAGCTGGGACAGGGGGATGACTGAAGCTTTCTTT. It specifies CASSWDRGMTEAFF. J is TRBJ1-1 and V is TRBV27, with 11 bases fitting TRBD1. Germline V gives CDR1 MNHEY, CDR2 SMNVEV (reference sequence). Trimming at V came to 6 bases and at J to 5 bases, leaving 5 bases not matched to a gene. CDR3 size: 14 residues.

The chain has TRBV7-9 and TRBJ2-7, with 7 bases identical to TRBD2. The germline gives CDR1 SEHNR, CDR2 FQNEAQ (reference sequence). Trimming took 1 base from V and 0 from J; bases not matched to a gene: 0. The CDR3 length is 14 residues. In DNA form, the CDR3 reads TGTGCCAGCAGCTTAGGGGGGGGCTCCTACGAGCAGTACTTC. Protein: CASSLGGGSYEQYF.

The chain uses TRBV9 and TRBJ1-3, with TRBD1 matching 7 bases. Germline CDR1 is SGDLS and CDR2 is YYNGEE. V dropped 0 bases and J dropped 8; count of bases not matched to a gene: 8. The CDR3 sequence is 15 residues long. The CDR3 here is CASSVEDRVSDTIYF. The CDR3 region has the DNA TGTGCCAGCAGCGTAGAAGACAGGGTTTCGGACACCATATATTTT.

The chain joins TRBV9 to TRBJ2-3; 9 bases are a match to TRBD2. With V trimmed by 4 bases and J by 1 base, 4 bases remained unmatched. Germline V CDR1 and CDR2: SGDLS, YYNGEE. There are 15 residues in the CDR3. The CDR3 sequence is CASSPLAGGTDTQYF. The DNA for the CDR3 is TGTGCCAGCAGCCCATTAGCGGGGGGCACAGATACGCAGTATTTT.

V is TRBV25-1 and J is TRBJ2-7; possibly TRBD1 for D (6 bases). CDR1 is MGHDK and CDR2 is SYGVNS in the germline V gene. The CDR3 has 15 amino acids. Trimming stripped 5 bases from V and 2 bases from J, with 16 bases between. Written as DNA, the CDR3 is TGTGCCAGCAGTCCCGGACAGCCAGGCCCCTACGAGCAGTACTTC. Translation gives CASSPGQPGPYEQYF.